This T cell receptor (beta chain) appears in the sequencing data of a study of blood T cell repertoires in COVID-19. Study details: Spain, Italy and the United States supplied samples that represented acute and convalescent COVID-19.

Original analysis: Researchers report that nucleated cell counts were estimated from reference gene primer amplification. Repertoires were generated with immunoSEQ multiplex PCR, while TCRdb's copy carries only in-frame clones and drops some. V, J and clone size derive from that table, while D and trimming were established from the DNA sequence. The sample holds 350,000 or so clones, roughly 87% seen once. The V segment lost 4 bases and the J segment 2 bases; nucleotides outside the gene matches: 9. Per the germline V gene, CDR1 is SGHRS and CDR2 is YFSETQ. The CDR3 runs 17 residues. V gene TRBV5-1 combines with J gene TRBJ2-6; 7 bases align to TRBD1. Sequenced material: peripheral blood. The receptor was isolated from a woman aged 55-70 years with COVID-19, enrolled during active disease. In nucleotides, the CDR3 is TGCGCCAGCAGCCCGATCCCGACAGGGCCTGGGGCCAACGTCCTGACTTTC. This translates into CASSPIPTGPGANVLTF.